This T cell receptor beta chain was captured in a study of shared clonotypes between healthy human individuals. Study background: The donor pool was made up of two women and a few men aged 18 to 49.

Whole-study findings and limits: Non-shared clonotypes had lower generation probabilities than clonotypes shared by all four sorted-subset donors. Incompleteness in sorted-subset sequencing, despite large depth, was shown by rarefaction.

On this clone: Antigen specificity is unknown.

Here immunoSEQ multiplex PCR was the method, and the copy in TCRdb shows in-frame clones only, minus some. Among 2 million to 2.5 million clones listed, approximately 94% were seen once. Sample: naive CD4+ T cells sorted from blood. The subset was: CD45RA+ positively selected. This receptor was identified in a young man in good health.

The CDR3 bases are TGTGCCAGCAGTTCGAGCGGCAGGCCCGAAAGCACTGAAGCTTTCTTT. Its protein product is CASSSSGRPESTEAFF. The chain has TRBV28 and TRBJ1-1; D call uncertain. Per germline, CDR1 MDHEN and CDR2 SYDVKM. The CDR3 totals 16 residues. V lost 4 bases to trimming and J lost 4 bases, with 19 bases between them.